The sequence of this TCR beta chain was determined in a study of prognosis after radiotherapy for stage I lung cancer. Study-wide context: The patients, all with stage I non-small cell lung cancer, were enrolled between April 2018 and January 2019. Therapy that ran concurrently with stereotactic body radiotherapy was given to no patient.

Germline V lookup: CDR1 SGHRS, CDR2 YFSETQ. The length of the CDR3 is 14 residues. Unmatched junction bases numbered 3, after V lost 6 bases and J lost 3 bases. This clonotype occurred many times. Genomic DNA served as the source from which two-round multiplex PCR generated TCR beta CDR3 amplicons. The authors ran first-round PCR with primers specific to each TRBV and TRBJ gene. Each CDR3 protein is one row after TCRdb ran MiXCR on the multiplex PCR reads. Counted here are about 21,000 distinct CDR3 sequences, roughly 44% occurring once; the ten biggest clones make up more than 25%. The receptor was isolated from a donor over 45 with non-small cell lung cancer. Sequences were derived from PBMCs, sampled before or after stereotactic body radiation therapy (not recorded which). The rearrangement uses TRBV5-1 and TRBJ2-1, with 10 positions matching TRBD1. CDR3 protein: CASTGTGVYNEQFF. The CDR3 DNA reads as TGCGCCAGCACCGGGACAGGGGTCTACAATGAGCAGTTCTTC. Based on the CDR3 plus reference TRBV5-1 and TRBJ2-1, the full variable domain is KAGVTQTPRYLIKTRGQQVTLSCSPISGHRSVSWYQQTPGQGLQFLFEYFSETQRNKGNFPGRFSGRQFSNSRSEMNVSTLELGDSALYLCASTGTGVYNEQFFGPGTRLTVL.